Given below is one TCR beta chain in context. Under the authors' procedure: The authors estimated nucleated cell counts from reference gene primer amplification. Sequencing used immunoSEQ multiplex PCR; TCRdb keeps in-frame clones, though not all of them. The V and J calls and clone size were taken over from that table, and D and trimming were inferred from the DNA. The table has 300,000 to 400,000 clones, roughly 90% seen once. This entry is derived from a study of blood T cell repertoires in COVID-19. Across the whole study: Samples representing acute and convalescent COVID-19 were sourced from the United States, Italy and Spain.

The participants were between roughly 18 and 89 years old and came from 24 US areas. Among Cohort 3 donors, those recovered had two negative PCRs, clearance, or symptom resolution. Deletions cut 5 bases from V and 1 base from J, with 9 bases between. Germline lookup yields CDR1 SGHNT and CDR2 YYREEE (reference sequence). This CDR3 has 13 amino acids. Sequenced input: PBMCs or T cells enriched from blood (not recorded which). J is TRBJ1-2 and V is TRBV5-4; D unclear. The receptor comes from a man in his 60s who had recovered from COVID-19. DNA of the CDR3: TGTGCCAGCAGTGGGCTACTTAACTATGGCTACACCTTC. Translation: CASSGLLNYGYTF.